This entry features one TCR beta chain sequence. Its specific antigen is unknown. There are no base qualities to consult, and no much larger clone falls within one base. For sequencing of the TCRbeta CDR3 region, genomic DNA was extracted from the sorted cells. The immunoSEQ Assay was used for sequencing of TCRbeta CDR3 regions. Here the immuneACCESS table is served through TCRdb, limited to in-frame sequences with V and J called. Missing clones are a known gap in these copies; in checked studies unresolved V genes cover under half, and the rest lacks a known reason. The table for this sample lists 100,000 or so clones; 86% of them were counted only once. The top ten constitute less than 6.5% of the sample. Patients with autoimmune disease history or receiving systemic immunosuppression were excluded from the trial. Peripheral blood for TCR sequencing was collected from all dose cohorts at baseline, on cycle 4 day 1, and on cycle 7 day 1. Samples came from an open-label, multicenter, first-in-human phase I dose-escalation trial of ivuxolimab. Adults with locally advanced or metastatic melanoma, renal cell, hepatocellular, or head and neck squamous cell carcinoma were enrolled in the trial. CD4+ and CD8+ T cells were sorted separately from peripheral blood before TCR sequencing.

This record belongs to a study of OX40 agonist ivuxolimab in advanced cancers. Context from the whole study: Ivuxolimab, which targeted the costimulatory receptor OX40 (CD134), was an agonistic, fully human IgG2 monoclonal antibody. Prior anti-PD-1, anti-PD-L1 or anti-CTLA-4 therapy was permitted, and checkpoint inhibitors had been received by roughly 40% of dose-escalation patients. The dose-escalation cohort was 82.7% male with a mean age of around 64 years, ranging from roughly 23 to 90. The purpose of peripheral TCRbeta sequencing was to test whether ivuxolimab changed TCR sequence diversity and led to clonal T-cell expansion. Partial responses were achieved by three dose-escalation patients, of whom one had hepatocellular carcinoma and two had cutaneous melanoma. Of the approximately 50 dose-escalation patients, hepatocellular carcinoma was present in about 20, melanoma in around 15, renal cell carcinoma in 9 and head and neck cancer in 9. Intravenous ivuxolimab was administered to patients every 2 weeks at six dose levels: 0.01, 0.1, 0.3, 1.5, 3 and 10 mg/kg. The monotherapy dose-escalation portion (N ≈ 50 patients) of the phase I ivuxolimab trial is reported in the paper. Broad study findings and their caveats: In the 0.1-3.0 mg/kg groups, partial responders had among the lowest normalized peripheral clonal expansion, particularly in CD8+ T cells. Antigen specificity was not determined for the clonally expanded peripheral T cells. Low levels of normalized T-cell clonal expansion were also seen in some nonresponding patients. After ivuxolimab, expanded clones were on average more numerous among CD8+ T cells than among CD4+ T cells. Clonal expansion of both CD4+ and CD8+ blood T cells was observed from baseline to week 6 at doses 0.1 to 3.0 mg/kg.

Per the germline V gene, MRHNA is the CDR1 and SNTAGT is the CDR2. There are 15 amino acids in the CDR3, from cysteine to phenylalanine inclusive. Only the CDR3 portion is preserved as DNA: 45 bases, with reading frame beginning at the first base. The germline V end is reduced by 6 bases and the J end by 2 bases; junction bases left unmatched: 1. Recombination linked TRBV6-4 to TRBJ2-6; TRBD1 aligns with 10 central bases. This sequence originates from an adult with an advanced solid tumor such as melanoma, head and neck, liver or kidney cancer. The sample consisted of CD4+ or CD8+ T cells sorted from blood, taken in a trial of the OX40 agonist ivuxolimab. CDR3 sequence: CASSGQGAGANVLTF. The DNA is as follows: TGTGCCAGCAGCGGACAGGGGGCTGGGGCCAACGTCCTGACTTTC.